This T cell receptor (beta chain) was sequenced for a study of T-cell memory formation after mild COVID-19. The overall study: Clusters were largely donor specific. Regarding the study as a whole: Whereas later expanders leaned CD4+, clones contracting day 15 to 85 showed a balanced CD4/CD8 makeup.

CDR1 and CDR2 (germline): SGDLS, YYNGEE. CDR3 length: 16 residues. V was clipped by 0 bases and J by 12 bases, with 24 bases between them. TCR alpha and TCR beta cDNA libraries carrying sample barcodes and UMIs were produced by 5'RACE using constant-segment primers. TCRdb redid the calling of the 5' RACE reads with MiXCR, one entry per CDR3 protein. The table lists 280,000 or so distinct CDR3 sequences, less than 9.5% of them singletons. In regard to this clonotype: Antigen specificity is unknown.

The origin of this receptor is a young man who had mild COVID-19 (a few samples of this study predate the infection). Cell type and time point are not known. The rearrangement links TRBV9 to TRBJ1-2; D gene ambiguous. The sequencing input was PBMCs or a T cell subset sorted from them (not recorded which). CDR3 in amino acids: CASSVASGWSRRSHTF. CDR3 coding DNA: TGTGCCAGCAGCGTAGCCTCCGGTTGGTCAAGGCGGAGCCACACCTTC.